This TCR beta chain was sequenced during a study of CD8 T cells in Susac syndrome. Study at large: Intravenous immunoglobulin alone or corticosteroids were being given to patients with Susac syndrome at blood draw, unless they were therapy-naive.

It was with random hexamers that roughly 0.5 to 1 ug RNA was reverse transcribed. Multiplex PCR with immunoSEQ amplified the TCR beta CDR3 across 54 Vbeta and 13 Jbeta. MiXCR, run by TCRdb on the immunoSEQ multiplex PCR reads, gives a single entry per CDR3 protein. The table shows tens of thousands of distinct CDR3 sequences, with 95% occurring only once. In contrast to the negatively isolated CD8+ and CD4+ T cells, TEMRA cells were FACS-enriched. This TCR was recovered from a human donor with Susac syndrome. Input material: CD8+ T cells from PBMCs.

Here the CDR3 DNA reads TGTGCCAGCAGTTACTCGATGGGTGAAGCTTTCTTT. Translating gives CASSYSMGEAFF. The chain couples TRBV6-6 to TRBJ1-1, with D uncertain. The CDR3 runs 12 residues. With 0 bases removed from V and 7 bases from J, the gap between germline ends came to 6 bases. CDR1 is MNHNY, CDR2 SVGAGI, per germline (reference sequence).